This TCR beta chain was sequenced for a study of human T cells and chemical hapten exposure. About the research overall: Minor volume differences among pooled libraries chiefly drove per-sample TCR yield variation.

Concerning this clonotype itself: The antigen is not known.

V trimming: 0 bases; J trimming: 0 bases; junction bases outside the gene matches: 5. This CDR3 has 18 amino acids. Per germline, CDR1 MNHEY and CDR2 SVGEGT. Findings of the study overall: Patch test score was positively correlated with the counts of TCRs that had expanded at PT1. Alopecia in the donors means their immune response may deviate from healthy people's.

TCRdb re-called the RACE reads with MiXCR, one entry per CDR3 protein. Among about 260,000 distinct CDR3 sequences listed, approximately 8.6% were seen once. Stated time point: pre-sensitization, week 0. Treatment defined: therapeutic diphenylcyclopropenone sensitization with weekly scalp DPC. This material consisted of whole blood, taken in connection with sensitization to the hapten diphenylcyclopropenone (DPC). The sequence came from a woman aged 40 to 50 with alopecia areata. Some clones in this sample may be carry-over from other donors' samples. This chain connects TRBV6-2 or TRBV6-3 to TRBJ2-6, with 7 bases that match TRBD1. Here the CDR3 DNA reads TGTGCCAGCAGTTACTCGAGAACAGGGGTCTCTGGGGCCAACGTCCTGACTTTC. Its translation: CASSYSRTGVSGANVLTF.